The next 18 T cell receptor beta chains were all read from a single sample in a study of blood T cell repertoires in COVID-19 (dated by TCRdb to 2018 to 2021). Library preparation was by the immunoSEQ multiplex PCR assay. TCRdb mirrors the immuneACCESS table, restricted to in-frame sequences. Some clones are absent from its copies; in checked studies, under half trace to an unresolved V gene, and the reason for the others is unknown. The sample data list about 140,000 clones, and 60% to 85% of these were observed just once. Of the sample, 15% to 20% is held by the ten largest clones. The sequenced sample consisted of peripheral blood. These receptor sequences come from a man aged 45-60 years with acute or convalescent COVID-19.

The J gene is TRBJ1-4, the V gene TRBV7-2; 10 bases match TRBD1. The V segment lost 4 bases and the J segment 7 bases; nucleotides outside the gene matches: 3. The CDR3 sequence is 14 residues long. Germline V gives CDR1 SGHTA, CDR2 FQGNSA. CDR3 protein: CASSSRQGAEKLFF. CDR3 nucleotide sequence: TGTGCCAGCAGCTCGCGACAGGGGGCTGAAAAACTGTTTTTT.

The chain carries TRBV3-1 (or the pseudogene TRBV3-2) and TRBJ1-1; D is perhaps TRBD1 (5 bases). This CDR3 region has 16 residues. V was pared by 3 bases and J by 1 base, with 15 bases between. Per the germline V gene, CDR1 is LGHDT and CDR2 is YNNKEL (reference sequence). The CDR3 is CASSQPWQGKNTEAFF. The CDR3 DNA sequence: TGTGCCAGCAGCCAGCCTTGGCAGGGAAAGAACACTGAAGCTTTCTTT.

The CDR3 sequence: CASTPLPADTQYF. The CDR3 DNA is TGTGCCAGCACCCCATTACCGGCAGATACGCAGTATTTT. V gene TRBV6-6 combines with J gene TRBJ2-3; no clear D. This CDR3 is 13 amino acids long. The V gene lost 7 bases and the J gene lost 4 bases, with 12 bases spanning the gap. The V gene's germline CDR1 is MNHNY and CDR2 SVGAGI (reference sequence).

Only a few counts were recorded for this clone. CDR3 sequence (DNA): TGTGCCAGCAGTGAAGTGGGGCGCGCTTTCTTT. It translates to CASSEVGRAFF. The rearrangement uses TRBV6-1 and TRBJ1-1; possible D gene TRBD1, 5 bases. Per the germline V gene, CDR1 is MNHNS and CDR2 is SASEGT. CDR3 size: 11 residues. Trimming pared 1 base from V and 11 bases from J, leaving 8 bases between.

This clone occurred once. The chain couples TRBV7-8 to TRBJ2-3, with 9 bases matching TRBD2. Germline-derived CDR1 and CDR2 are SGHVS and FQNEAQ. Unmatched junction bases numbered 13, after V lost 3 bases and J lost 3 bases. The CDR3 runs to 18 residues. CDR3 bases: TGTGCCAGCAGCTTTAGGGGCGGCGCGGGGGGGATGACAGATACGCAGTATTTT. This encodes CASSFRGGAGGMTDTQYF.

J is TRBJ2-6 and V is TRBV5-1; D call uncertain. V dropped 0 bases and J dropped 2 bases, with 6 bases sitting between them. This CDR3 has 15 residues. CDR1 and CDR2 from the germline V gene are SGHRS and YFSETQ. The CDR3 DNA reads as TGCGCCAGCAGCTTGGGTAGTACTGGGGCCAACGTCCTGACTTTC. Its protein is CASSLGSTGANVLTF.

The V call is TRBV30, the J call TRBJ1-2, with TRBD1 matching over 11 bases. Looked up from germline, CDR1 is GTSNPN and CDR2 is SVGIG (reference sequence). With 8 bases clipped from V and 7 bases from J, the junction kept 9 bases outside the gene matches. The CDR3 is 13 amino acids. The CDR3 coding sequence is TGTGCCAGCCTCCAGGACAGGGGGCTTGGCTACACCTTC. Its translation: CASLQDRGLGYTF.

The V call is TRBV6-5, the J call TRBJ1-1; D not resolved. The CDR3 is 13 residues long. V was cut by 10 bases and J by 4 bases, with 16 bases left in between. Germline CDR1 is MNHEY and CDR2 is SVGAGI. DNA for the CDR3: TGTGCCATCAGACTGTCTGCCCCCACTGAAGCTTTCTTT. This translates into CAIRLSAPTEAFF.

V usage is TRBV2 and J usage is TRBJ2-3, with 8 bases that match TRBD2. Trimming removed 6 bases from V and 2 bases from J; junction bases left unmatched: 7. Per the germline V gene, CDR1 is SNHLY and CDR2 is FYNNEI. This CDR3 is 15 amino acids long. DNA of the CDR3: TGTGCCAGCAGAGCTCCTAGCGGGTCCACAGATACGCAGTATTTT. Translated: CASRAPSGSTDTQYF.

The genes are TRBV6-5 and TRBJ2-7, with 10 bases matching TRBD1. This CDR3 is 14 amino acids long. Germline V CDR1 and CDR2: MNHEY, SVGAGI. The ends lost 6 bases at V and 3 bases at J; junction bases unmatched: 5. CDR3 protein: CASRPGQGIYEQYV. As DNA, the CDR3 is TGTGCCAGCAGACCGGGACAGGGGATCTACGAGCAGTACGTC.

There are a few counts of this clone. The chain carries TRBV7-7 and TRBJ2-1, with 11 bases lining up with TRBD2. From germline, CDR1 is SSHAT and CDR2 FNYEAQ (reference sequence). The CDR3 is 14 residues long. Unmatched junction bases numbered 3, after V lost 5 bases and J lost 6 bases. The CDR3 region is CASSLSGGVNEQFF. The CDR3 DNA reads as TGTGCCAGCAGCCTTAGCGGGGGGGTCAATGAGCAGTTCTTC.

The chain is built from TRBV6-5 and TRBJ2-5; TRBD1 agrees at 8 bases. The trim removed 3 bases at V and 3 bases at J, leaving 3 bases unmatched. Germline V gives CDR1 MNHEY, CDR2 SVGAGI. The CDR3 extends over 14 amino acids. CDR3 region: CASSYDRGKETQYF. CDR3 in DNA: TGTGCCAGCAGTTATGACAGGGGTAAAGAGACCCAGTACTTC.

This clone was observed a handful of times. A much larger clone lies a single base off, so this may be a read error. This same CDR3 is encoded by further DNA sequences in the sample. The J gene is TRBJ1-1, the V gene TRBV5-1; possible D gene TRBD1, 5 bases. The germline V gene encodes CDR1 SGHRS and CDR2 YFSETQ. This CDR3 spans 15 amino acids. The CDR3 loop reads CARSPGRGGNTEAFF. CDR3 coding DNA: TGCGCCCGCAGCCCGGGGCGGGGGGGGAACACTGAAGCTTTCTTT.

This clone was observed at least ten times. V and J are TRBV7-2 and TRBJ1-3; D ambiguous. V was shortened by 5 bases and J by 1 base, with 12 bases between the two germline ends. CDR1 and CDR2 (germline): SGHTA, FQGNSA. CDR3 length: 15 amino acids. CDR3 in amino acids: CASSLSMLSGNTIYF. The CDR3 DNA reads as TGTGCCAGCAGCCTTTCTATGCTATCTGGAAACACCATATATTTT. The full variable domain, rest sourced from reference TRBV7-2 and TRBJ1-3, is GAGVSQSPSNKVTEKGKDVELRCDPISGHTALYWYRQSLGQGLEFLIYFQGNSAPDKSGLPSDRFSAERTGGSVSTLTIQRTQQEDSAVYLCASSLSMLSGNTIYFGEGSWLTVV.

The rearrangement uses TRBV11-2 and TRBJ2-5; tentatively, D is TRBD2 (6 bases). Germline V CDR1 and CDR2: SGHAT, FQNNGV. The CDR3 contains 13 residues. V was pared by 5 bases and J by 2 bases, with 9 bases between. The CDR3 is CASSPGLQETQYF. CDR3 DNA: TGTGCCAGCAGCCCGGGACTGCAAGAGACCCAGTACTTC.

This chain uses TRBV11-2 with TRBJ1-4; 8 positions agree with TRBD1. The germline CDR1 and CDR2 sequences are SGHAT and FQNNGV. Germline trimming cut 5 bases from V and 6 bases from J; bases unmatched to any gene: 8. The CDR3 is 15 amino acids. Written as DNA, the CDR3 is TGTGCCAGCAGCCTGACTCAACAGGGGGATGAAAAACTGTTTTTT. The encoded protein is CASSLTQQGDEKLFF.

The chain carries TRBV10-3 and TRBJ1-3; 7 bases line up with TRBD1. In germline, CDR1 is ENHRY, CDR2 SYGVKD. Germline trimming cut 4 bases from V and 1 base from J; bases unmatched to any gene: 7. The CDR3 length is 16 residues. The CDR3 region is CAISGDRVFSGNTIYF. The CDR3 nucleotides read TGTGCCATCAGTGGCGACAGGGTTTTTTCTGGAAACACCATATATTTT.

V and J are TRBV2 and TRBJ1-1, with 7 bases fitting TRBD1. CDR1 SNHLY and CDR2 FYNNEI come from the germline V gene. V lost 5 bases to trimming and J lost 0 bases; unmatched junction nucleotides: 6. The CDR3 length is 15 residues. The CDR3 DNA sequence: TGTGCCAGCAGTCTGGGACAGCTTATGAACACTGAAGCTTTCTTT. Translation: CASSLGQLMNTEAFF.